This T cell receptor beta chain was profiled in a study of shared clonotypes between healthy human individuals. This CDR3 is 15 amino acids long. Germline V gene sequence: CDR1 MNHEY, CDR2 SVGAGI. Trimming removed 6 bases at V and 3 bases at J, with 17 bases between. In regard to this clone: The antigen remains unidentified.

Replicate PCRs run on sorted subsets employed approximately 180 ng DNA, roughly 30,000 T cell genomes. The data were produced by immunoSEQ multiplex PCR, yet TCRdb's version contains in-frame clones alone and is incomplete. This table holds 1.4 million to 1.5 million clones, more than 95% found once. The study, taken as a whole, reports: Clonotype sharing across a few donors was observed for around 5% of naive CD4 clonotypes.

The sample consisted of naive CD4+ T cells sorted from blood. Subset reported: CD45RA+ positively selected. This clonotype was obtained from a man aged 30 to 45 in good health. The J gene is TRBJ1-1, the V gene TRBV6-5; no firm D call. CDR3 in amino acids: CASSPRPGLYTEAFF. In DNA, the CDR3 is TGTGCCAGCAGCCCCCGCCCGGGATTGTACACTGAAGCTTTCTTT.